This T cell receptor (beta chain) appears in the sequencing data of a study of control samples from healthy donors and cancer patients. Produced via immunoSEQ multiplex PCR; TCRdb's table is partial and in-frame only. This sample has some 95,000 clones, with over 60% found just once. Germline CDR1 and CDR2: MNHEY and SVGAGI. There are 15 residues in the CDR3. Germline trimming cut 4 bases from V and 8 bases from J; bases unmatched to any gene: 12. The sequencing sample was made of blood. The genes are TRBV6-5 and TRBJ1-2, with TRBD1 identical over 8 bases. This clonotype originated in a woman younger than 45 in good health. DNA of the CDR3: TGTGCCAGCAGTTCGCCGACGACAGGGGTCCGCGGCTACACCTTC. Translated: CASSSPTTGVRGYTF.